The 6 T cell receptor beta chains below all came from one sample that was sequenced in a study of monozygotic twins with cystic fibrosis (TCRdb year 2021). The library was built by means of the immunoSEQ multiplex PCR assay. Here the immuneACCESS table is served through TCRdb, limited to in-frame sequences with V and J called. Missing clones are a known gap in these copies; in checked studies unresolved V genes cover under half, and the rest lacks a known reason. For this sample the table gives around 35,000 clones, of which 84% were detected only once. The ten largest account for under 2% of the sample. Sequences were obtained from blood. These receptors originate from a girl aged 2 to 10 with cystic fibrosis.

This chain uses TRBV19 with TRBJ1-5, with 7 nucleotides matching TRBD1. V dropped 4 bases and J dropped 0; count of bases not matched to a gene: 6. This CDR3 contains 16 residues. The germline gives CDR1 LNHDA, CDR2 SQIVND (reference sequence). The CDR3 DNA sequence: TGTGCCAGTAGTACGGACAGGATTTCTAGCAATCAGCCCCAGCATTTT. It specifies CASSTDRISSNQPQHF.

The chain employs TRBV9 and TRBJ2-7, with 9 bases aligning to TRBD2. CDR1 and CDR2 (germline): SGDLS, YYNGEE. CDR3 size: 17 residues. The V and J ends lost 0 bases and 7 bases, in that order; junction bases with no gene match: 14. CDR3 loop: CASSVGASGGNPREQYF. The CDR3 DNA follows: TGTGCCAGCAGCGTAGGGGCCAGCGGGGGGAATCCCCGAGAGCAGTACTTC.

The chain uses TRBV30 and TRBJ1-4; 7 positions match TRBD1. Germline-derived CDR1 and CDR2 are GTSNPN and SVGIG (reference sequence). This CDR3 spans 15 amino acids. The trim removed 1 base at V and 5 bases at J, leaving 7 bases unmatched. The CDR3, as DNA: TGTGCCTGGAGTGGAACGGACAGGCTAAATGAAAAACTGTTTTTT. Translation gives CAWSGTDRLNEKLFF.

This chain connects TRBV2 to TRBJ2-7, with D possibly being TRBD1 (5 bases). Trimming removed 2 bases at V and 3 bases at J, with 17 bases between. CDR1 is SNHLY and CDR2 is FYNNEI in the germline V gene. CDR3 size: 16 residues. Here the CDR3 DNA reads TGTGCCAGCAGTGAAAAGGCAGGGTGGTCCGGCTACGAGCAGTACTTC. This codes for CASSEKAGWSGYEQYF.

This clone was observed once. The chain has TRBV19 and TRBJ2-5; 10 nucleotides align to TRBD2. Losses at the gene ends were 7 bases for V and 10 bases for J; bases not matched to a gene: 12. CDR3 length: 14 residues. Germline CDR1 LNHDA, CDR2 SQIVND (reference sequence). The DNA for the CDR3 is TGTGCCAGTAAGGCGACTAGCGGGTCCAAGAACCAGTACTTC. This encodes CASKATSGSKNQYF. The full variable domain, its missing parts supplied by reference TRBV19 and TRBJ2-5, is DGGITQSPKYLFRKEGQNVTLSCEQNLNHDAMYWYRQDPGQGLRLIYYSQIVNDFQKGDIAEGYSVSREKKESFPLTVTSAQKNPTAFYLCASKATSGSKNQYFGPGTRLLVL.

This sequence joins TRBV30 and TRBJ2-2; TRBD1 is a possible D gene (5 bases). This CDR3 is built from 13 residues. CDR1 and CDR2 (germline): GTSNPN, SVGIG (reference sequence). V shed 5 bases and J shed 2 bases, with 9 bases lying between them. The DNA of the CDR3 is TGTGCCTGGTGCGGACATAACACCGGGGAGCTGTTTTTT. It encodes CAWCGHNTGELFF.